One and the same sample provided the 5 T cell receptor beta chains below, sequenced in a study of blood T cell repertoires in COVID-19. Here immunoSEQ multiplex PCR was the method, and the copy in TCRdb shows in-frame clones only, minus some. There are 110,000 to 150,000 clones in the sample; about 85% occur only once, and roughly 1.5% lies in the top ten. The sample was peripheral blood. The origin of the receptors is a human donor in a cohort sampled during active COVID-19.

In DNA, the CDR3 is TGTGCCAGCAGCTTGACTAGCTGGGGCTCTACCGAGCAGTACTTC. This gives the protein CASSLTSWGSTEQYF. The genes are TRBV7-9 and TRBJ2-7, with TRBD2 identical over 7 bases. Germline assignment: CDR1 SEHNR and CDR2 FQNEAQ (reference sequence). Trimming took 3 bases from V and 6 from J; bases not matched to a gene: 11. The CDR3 spans 15 residues.

The chain joins TRBV19 to TRBJ2-7; 12 bases are shared with TRBD2. CDR1 is LNHDA, CDR2 SQIVND, per germline (reference sequence). This CDR3 has 16 amino acids. V lost 5 bases to trimming and J lost 2 bases; unmatched junction nucleotides: 7. CDR3 residues: CASSWTSGTSTYEQYF. DNA of the CDR3: TGTGCCAGTAGTTGGACTAGCGGGACTTCTACCTACGAGCAGTACTTC.

CDR3 DNA sequence: TGTGCCAGTAGTATAGTGGGTACTGAGGTCTATGGCTACACCTTC. Amino acid sequence: CASSIVGTEVYGYTF. V gene TRBV19 combines with J gene TRBJ1-2; no definite D call. V was cut by 1 base and J by 4 bases, with 13 bases left in between. The CDR3 spans 15 residues. Germline CDR1 is LNHDA and CDR2 is SQIVND (reference sequence). Supplemented by reference TRBV19 and TRBJ1-2, the full variable domain reads DGGITQSPKYLFRKEGQNVTLSCEQNLNHDAMYWYRQDPGQGLRLIYYSQIVNDFQKGDIAEGYSVSREKKESFPLTVTSAQKNPTAFYLCASSIVGTEVYGYTFGSGTRLTVV.

V gene TRBV6-2 or TRBV6-3 combines with J gene TRBJ2-7; 8 nucleotides align to TRBD2. Trimming cost V 5 bases and J 7 bases; bases outside gene matches: 1. Germline V CDR1 and CDR2: MNHEY, SVGEGT. This CDR3 region has 11 residues. Here the CDR3 DNA reads TGTGCCAGCAGTCTAGCGGGTGAGCAGTACTTC. It encodes CASSLAGEQYF.

The CDR3 loop is CASRDGQGGRETQYF. The CDR3 nucleotides are TGTGCCAGTAGGGACGGACAGGGCGGTCGAGAGACCCAGTACTTC. The chain is built from TRBV19 and TRBJ2-5, with 8 bases matching TRBD1. The CDR3 totals 15 residues. Trimming took 6 bases from V and 4 from J; bases not matched to a gene: 10. The germline gives CDR1 LNHDA, CDR2 SQIVND (reference sequence).